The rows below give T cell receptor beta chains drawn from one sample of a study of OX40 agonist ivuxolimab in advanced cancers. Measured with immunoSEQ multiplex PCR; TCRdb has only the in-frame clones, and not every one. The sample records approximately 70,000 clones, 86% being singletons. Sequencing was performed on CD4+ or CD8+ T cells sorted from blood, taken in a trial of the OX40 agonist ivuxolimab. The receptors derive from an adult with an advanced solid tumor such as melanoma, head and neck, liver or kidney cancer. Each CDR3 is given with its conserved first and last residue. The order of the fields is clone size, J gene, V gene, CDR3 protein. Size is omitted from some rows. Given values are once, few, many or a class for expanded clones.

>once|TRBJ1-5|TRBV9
CASSPNEDQPQHF
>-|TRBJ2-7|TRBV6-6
CASSYGWSRGEQYF
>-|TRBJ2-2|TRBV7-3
CASSPSGSTGELFF
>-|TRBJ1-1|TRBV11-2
CASSLVPAMNTEAFF
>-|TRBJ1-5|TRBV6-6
CASTLTGNGNQPQHF
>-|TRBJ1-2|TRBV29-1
CSVVGQGTYGYTF
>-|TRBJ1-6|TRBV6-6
CASSYSRLTNSPLHF
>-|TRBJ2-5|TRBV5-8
CASSWDSSRGETQYF
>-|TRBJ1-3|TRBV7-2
CASSLSSGNTIYF
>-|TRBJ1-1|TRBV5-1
CASSSEGLMNTEAFF
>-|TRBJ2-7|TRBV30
CAWKAGQAYEQYF
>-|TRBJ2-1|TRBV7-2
CASSILGNEQFF
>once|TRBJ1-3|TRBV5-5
CASSQQGISGNTIYF
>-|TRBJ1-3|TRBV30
CAWSWPGHGNTIYF
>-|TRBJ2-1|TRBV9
CASSHGLAGEQFF
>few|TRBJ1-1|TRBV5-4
CASSLRNTEAFF
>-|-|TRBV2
CASSEASGAGETQYF
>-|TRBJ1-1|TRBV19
CASSIGTAKNTEAFF
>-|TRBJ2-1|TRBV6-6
CASSSTGTGTYNEQFF
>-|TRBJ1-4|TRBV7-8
CASSKGRTATNEKLFF
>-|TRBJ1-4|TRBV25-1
CASSREVEKLFF
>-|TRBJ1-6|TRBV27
CASSFSPVRGYNSPLHF
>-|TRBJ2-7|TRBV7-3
CASSFDRYEQYF
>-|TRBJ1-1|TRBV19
CASIPSGGAGTEAFF
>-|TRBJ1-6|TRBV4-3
CASSQEVTDSPLHF
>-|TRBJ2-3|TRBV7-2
CASSFSGSTDTQYF
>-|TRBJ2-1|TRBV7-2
CASSLGGVAALYNEQFF
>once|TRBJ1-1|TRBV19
CASSIASSWRNTEAFF
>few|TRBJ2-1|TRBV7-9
CASRVSLNEQFF
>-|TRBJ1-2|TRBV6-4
CASSVQGARDYGYTF
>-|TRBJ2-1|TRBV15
CATSREGGGYEQFF
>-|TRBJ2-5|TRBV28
CASSNPGTGQETQYF
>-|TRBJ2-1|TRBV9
CASSVDSLRGNEQFF
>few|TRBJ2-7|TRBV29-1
CSVEGRVREQYF
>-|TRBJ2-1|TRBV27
CASSSHPTDRFGFYNEQFF
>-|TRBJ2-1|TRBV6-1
CASSEGDRVAYNEQFF
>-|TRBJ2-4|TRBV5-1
CASSLTTGENIQYF
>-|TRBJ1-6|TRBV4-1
CASSQMIVTGARGSPLHF
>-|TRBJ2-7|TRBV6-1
CASNTGLREQYF
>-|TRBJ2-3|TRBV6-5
CASSYKGATDTQYF
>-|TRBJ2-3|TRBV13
CASSLEGRSLGADTQYF
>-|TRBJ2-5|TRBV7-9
CASSLAPKETQYF
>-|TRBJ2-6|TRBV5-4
CASSLFFGAGANVLTF
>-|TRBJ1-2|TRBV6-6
CASSVTGDYGYTF
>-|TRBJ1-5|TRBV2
CASSSTGGAGQPQHF
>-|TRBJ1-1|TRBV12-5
CASGPGVSTRAEAFF
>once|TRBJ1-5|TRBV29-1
CSVVTASNQPQHF
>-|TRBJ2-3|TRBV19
CASREIAETFTDTQYF
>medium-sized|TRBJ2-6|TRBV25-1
CASSGTGVISGANVLTF